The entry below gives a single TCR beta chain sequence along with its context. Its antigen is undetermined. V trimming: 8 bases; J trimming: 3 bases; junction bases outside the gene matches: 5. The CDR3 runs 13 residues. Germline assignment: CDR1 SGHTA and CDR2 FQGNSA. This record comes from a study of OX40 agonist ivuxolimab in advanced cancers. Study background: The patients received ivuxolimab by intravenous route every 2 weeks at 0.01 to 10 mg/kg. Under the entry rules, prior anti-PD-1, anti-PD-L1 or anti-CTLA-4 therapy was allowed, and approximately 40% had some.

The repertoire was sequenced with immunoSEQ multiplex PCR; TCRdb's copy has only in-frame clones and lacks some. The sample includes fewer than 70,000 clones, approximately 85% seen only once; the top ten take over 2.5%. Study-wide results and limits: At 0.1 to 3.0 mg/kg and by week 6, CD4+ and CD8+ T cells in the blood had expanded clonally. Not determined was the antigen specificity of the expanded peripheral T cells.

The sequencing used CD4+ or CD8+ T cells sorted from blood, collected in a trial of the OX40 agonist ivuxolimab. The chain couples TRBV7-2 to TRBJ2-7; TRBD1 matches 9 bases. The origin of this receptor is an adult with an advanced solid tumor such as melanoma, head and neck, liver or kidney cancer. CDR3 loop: CASSTGGFYEQYF. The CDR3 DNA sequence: TGTGCCAGCTCGACAGGGGGGTTCTACGAGCAGTACTTC.